This entry concerns a single T cell receptor (beta chain). Antigen specificity is unknown. This entry comes from a study of T cells expressing NK-cell markers. On the study more broadly: Seven of eight sequenced donors tested HCMV-seropositive; one tested seronegative.

From its re-call of the 5' RACE reads, TCRdb lists each CDR3 protein once, without DNA. The sample holds 450,000 to 600,000 distinct CDR3 sequences. Findings and limits, study-wide: A handful of donors showed these clonotypes also leading the CD3+CD56-NKG2C+ fraction. Dominant NKG2C+ clonotypes in a handful of donors made up roughly 1.0-7.0% of CD8+ T cells.

The germline V gene has CDR1 SGHAT and CDR2 FQNNGV. This CDR3 spans 15 amino acids. Input material: blood T cells: a sorted CD56 or NKG2C T cell subset, CD4+ or CD8+ T cells, or bulk PBMC T cells (not recorded which). V usage is TRBV11-2 and J usage is TRBJ2-3; checking the TCRdb D call of TRBD2 is not possible without DNA. This TCR derives from a man younger than 35 in good health. The CDR3 region is CASGLTSGSTDTQYF.